This is a list of T cell receptor beta chains from one sample in a study of blood T cell repertoires in COVID-19. The table came from immunoSEQ multiplex PCR; TCRdb's copy has only in-frame clones and leaves some out. Of 70,000 to 85,000 clones in the sample, nearly 90% were seen once. Specimen: peripheral blood. Source of these receptors: a man between 65 and 85 years old with active or convalescent COVID-19. CDR3s include the opening cysteine and the closing phenylalanine or tryptophan. Fields, in order: J gene, D gene, V gene, clone size, CDR3 protein, CDR3 DNA. The D gene is left open where the match is weak. A row's size may be missing; if present it is once, few, many or a size class.

j_gene: TRBJ2-1
d_gene: NA
v_gene: TRBV6-5
abundance: NA
CDR3aa: CASTQTRGGYNEQFF
CDR3nt: TGTGCCAGCACCCAAACAAGGGGGGGGTACAATGAGCAGTTCTTC

j_gene: TRBJ2-6
d_gene: NA
v_gene: TRBV24-1
abundance: NA
CDR3aa: CATSDTDSSGANVLTF
CDR3nt: TGTGCCACCAGTGATACGGACAGCTCTGGGGCCAACGTCCTGACTTTC

j_gene: TRBJ1-2
d_gene: TRBD1
v_gene: TRBV5-1
abundance: NA
CDR3aa: CASSLPGTGGGGYTF
CDR3nt: TGCGCCAGCAGCTTACCCGGGACAGGGGGCGGTGGCTACACCTTC

j_gene: TRBJ1-2
d_gene: NA
v_gene: TRBV28
abundance: NA
CDR3aa: CASSSSTRSGLRGYTF
CDR3nt: TGTGCCAGCAGTTCCTCCACGAGGTCCGGCCTTCGGGGCTACACCTTC

j_gene: TRBJ2-4
d_gene: NA
v_gene: TRBV6-5
abundance: once
CDR3aa: CASRDSGNIQYF
CDR3nt: TGTGCCAGCAGGGACAGTGGAAACATTCAGTACTTC

j_gene: TRBJ2-1
d_gene: TRBD2
v_gene: TRBV7-8
abundance: NA
CDR3aa: CASSRTSGRNEQFF
CDR3nt: TGTGCCAGCAGCAGGACTAGCGGGCGAAATGAGCAGTTCTTC

j_gene: TRBJ1-1
d_gene: NA
v_gene: TRBV5-1
abundance: NA
CDR3aa: CASSFRGSPMNTEAFF
CDR3nt: TGCGCCAGCAGCTTTCGGGGGAGCCCCATGAACACTGAAGCTTTCTTT

j_gene: TRBJ1-6
d_gene: TRBD1
v_gene: TRBV5-5
abundance: NA
CDR3aa: CASSLEGQMSPLHF
CDR3nt: TGTGCCAGCAGCTTGGAGGGACAGATGTCACCCCTCCACTTT

j_gene: TRBJ1-1
d_gene: NA
v_gene: TRBV10-1
abundance: NA
CDR3aa: CATPDSRVTEAFF
CDR3nt: TGCGCCACCCCTGACAGTCGTGTCACTGAAGCTTTCTTT

j_gene: TRBJ2-3
d_gene: TRBD2
v_gene: TRBV28
abundance: NA
CDR3aa: CASERTSGASGTQYF
CDR3nt: TGTGCCAGCGAGCGGACTAGCGGGGCTTCTGGTACGCAGTATTTT

j_gene: TRBJ1-2
d_gene: TRBD1
v_gene: TRBV12-5
abundance: NA
CDR3aa: CASGLEQGVGYTF
CDR3nt: TGTGCTAGTGGTTTGGAGCAGGGGGTTGGCTACACCTTC

j_gene: TRBJ2-5
d_gene: TRBD1
v_gene: TRBV11-2
abundance: NA
CDR3aa: CASSLRTGGRETQYF
CDR3nt: TGTGCCAGCAGCTTACGGACAGGGGGCCGGGAGACCCAGTACTTC

j_gene: TRBJ2-3
d_gene: TRBD2
v_gene: TRBV3-1/TRBV3-2
abundance: NA
CDR3aa: CASSQHTSGGAGTQYF
CDR3nt: TGTGCCAGCAGCCAGCATACTAGCGGGGGGGCCGGTACGCAGTATTTT

j_gene: TRBJ1-1
d_gene: NA
v_gene: TRBV9
abundance: NA
CDR3aa: CASSVLGGTEAFF
CDR3nt: TGTGCCAGCAGCGTCTTGGGGGGCACTGAAGCTTTCTTT

j_gene: TRBJ1-2
d_gene: TRBD1
v_gene: TRBV27
abundance: NA
CDR3aa: CASSLRTGWYGYTF
CDR3nt: TGTGCCAGCAGTTTAAGGACAGGCTGGTATGGCTACACCTTC

j_gene: TRBJ2-1
d_gene: TRBD2
v_gene: TRBV15
abundance: once
CDR3aa: CATSRTSGSYNEQFF
CDR3nt: TGTGCCACCAGCAGAACTAGCGGGTCCTACAATGAGCAGTTCTTC

j_gene: TRBJ1-1
d_gene: NA
v_gene: TRBV5-5
abundance: NA
CDR3aa: CASRQAGVWAGAFF
CDR3nt: TGTGCCAGCCGCCAGGCAGGGGTTTGGGCTGGAGCTTTCTTT

j_gene: TRBJ1-6
d_gene: TRBD1
v_gene: TRBV10-3
abundance: NA
CDR3aa: CATTQSGQVNSPLHF
CDR3nt: TGTGCCACCACCCAATCAGGACAGGTCAATTCACCCCTCCACTTT

j_gene: TRBJ1-1
d_gene: NA
v_gene: TRBV7-2
abundance: once
CDR3aa: CASSLVLRGLAFF
CDR3nt: TGTGCCAGCAGCTTAGTTTTACGCGGGCTGGCTTTCTTT

j_gene: TRBJ1-1
d_gene: NA
v_gene: TRBV5-1
abundance: NA
CDR3aa: CASSSFLTGTEAFF
CDR3nt: TGCGCCAGCAGCTCCTTCTTAACGGGGACTGAAGCTTTCTTT

j_gene: TRBJ2-7
d_gene: NA
v_gene: TRBV2
abundance: NA
CDR3aa: CASSELYEQYF
CDR3nt: TGTGCCAGCAGTGAACTGTACGAGCAGTACTTC

j_gene: TRBJ1-4
d_gene: NA
v_gene: TRBV28
abundance: NA
CDR3aa: CASSLTDRRKKLFF
CDR3nt: TGTGCCAGCAGTTTAACAGACAGGCGAAAAAAACTGTTTTTT

j_gene: TRBJ2-7
d_gene: NA
v_gene: TRBV28
abundance: once
CDR3aa: CASSPAEGAPYEQYF
CDR3nt: TGTGCCAGCAGTCCCGCTGAAGGGGCTCCCTACGAGCAGTACTTC

j_gene: TRBJ1-5
d_gene: NA
v_gene: TRBV7-2
abundance: NA
CDR3aa: CASSPSGNTNQPQHF
CDR3nt: TGTGCCAGCAGCCCTTCAGGGAACACTAATCAGCCCCAGCATTTT

j_gene: TRBJ2-3
d_gene: NA
v_gene: TRBV5-5
abundance: NA
CDR3aa: CASSPMPVPSADTQYF
CDR3nt: TGTGCCAGCAGCCCCATGCCGGTTCCTAGTGCAGATACGCAGTATTTT

j_gene: TRBJ1-1
d_gene: NA
v_gene: TRBV7-9
abundance: NA
CDR3aa: CAGGQGTAFF
CDR3nt: TGTGCCGGGGGCCAGGGGACGGCTTTCTTT

j_gene: TRBJ2-5
d_gene: TRBD2
v_gene: TRBV11-2
abundance: NA
CDR3aa: CASSFGRQETQYF
CDR3nt: TGTGCCAGCAGCTTCGGGAGGCAGGAGACCCAGTACTTC

j_gene: TRBJ1-3
d_gene: NA
v_gene: TRBV6-1
abundance: NA
CDR3aa: CASSEKDLSIYF
CDR3nt: TGTGCCAGCAGTGAGAAAGACTTATCCATATATTTT

j_gene: TRBJ2-4
d_gene: TRBD2
v_gene: TRBV5-3
abundance: NA
CDR3aa: CARSLSSGRMVEAKNIQYF
CDR3nt: TGTGCCAGAAGCCTCTCTAGCGGGAGAATGGTAGAGGCCAAAAACATTCAGTACTTC

j_gene: TRBJ2-7
d_gene: NA
v_gene: TRBV5-4
abundance: NA
CDR3aa: CASSLEQHSYEQYF
CDR3nt: TGTGCCAGCAGCTTGGAACAGCACTCCTACGAGCAGTACTTC

j_gene: TRBJ1-2
d_gene: NA
v_gene: TRBV5-1
abundance: NA
CDR3aa: CASSLASGEAGYGYTF
CDR3nt: TGCGCCAGCAGCTTGGCCTCGGGGGAAGCCGGCTATGGCTACACCTTC

j_gene: TRBJ2-5
d_gene: TRBD2
v_gene: TRBV5-1
abundance: NA
CDR3aa: CASSTSGLQETQYF
CDR3nt: TGCGCCAGCAGCACTAGCGGCTTACAAGAGACCCAGTACTTC